The present entry profiles one T cell receptor beta chain with its context. It was with 60 Vbeta and 13 Jbeta primers that the PCR ran. Here immunoSEQ multiplex PCR was the method, and the copy in TCRdb shows in-frame clones only, minus some. This sample has about 160,000 clones, with roughly 80% found just once. The data were taken from a study of cytomegalovirus exposure and HLA in healthy donors. CDR3 length: 16 residues. Germline V gives CDR1 SGHTA, CDR2 FQGTGA. V was pared by 1 base and J by 4 bases, with 16 bases between. The clonotype comes from a woman in her 30s in good health and CMV-seropositive. Specimen: PBMCs. The chain employs TRBV7-3 and TRBJ1-1, with a possible D match to TRBD1 (6 bases). CDR3 amino acids: CASSLMGWGGGTEAFF. For the CDR3, the DNA is TGTGCCAGCAGCTTAATGGGTTGGGGAGGGGGCACTGAAGCTTTCTTT.